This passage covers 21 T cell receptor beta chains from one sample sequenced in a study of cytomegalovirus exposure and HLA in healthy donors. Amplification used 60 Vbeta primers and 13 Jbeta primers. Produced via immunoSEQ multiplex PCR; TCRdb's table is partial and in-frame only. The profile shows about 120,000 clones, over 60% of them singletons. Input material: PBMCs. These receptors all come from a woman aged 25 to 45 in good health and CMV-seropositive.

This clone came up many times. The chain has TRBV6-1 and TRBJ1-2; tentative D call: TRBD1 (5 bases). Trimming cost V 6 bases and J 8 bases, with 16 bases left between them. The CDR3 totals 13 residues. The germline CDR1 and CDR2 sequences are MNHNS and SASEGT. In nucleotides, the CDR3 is TGTGCCAGCAGACTCAGGGTTGTCGACGGCTACACCTTC. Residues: CASRLRVVDGYTF.

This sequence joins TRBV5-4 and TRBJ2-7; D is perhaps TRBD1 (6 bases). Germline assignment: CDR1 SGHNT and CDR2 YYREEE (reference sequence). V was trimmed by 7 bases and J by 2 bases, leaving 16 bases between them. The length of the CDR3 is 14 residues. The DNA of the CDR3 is TGTGCCAGCCCGCTCAGGGGCGGACCCTACGAGCAGTACTTC. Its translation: CASPLRGGPYEQYF.

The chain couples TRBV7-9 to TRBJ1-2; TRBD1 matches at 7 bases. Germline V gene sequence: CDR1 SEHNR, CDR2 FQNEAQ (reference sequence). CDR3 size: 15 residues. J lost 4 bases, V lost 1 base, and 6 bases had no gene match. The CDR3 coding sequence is TGTGCCAGCAGCTTAGTCACGACAGGGAGCTATGGCTACACCTTC. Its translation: CASSLVTTGSYGYTF. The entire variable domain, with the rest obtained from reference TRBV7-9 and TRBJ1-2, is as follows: DTGVSQNPRHKITKRGQNVTFRCDPISEHNRLYWYRQTLGQGPEFLTYFQNEAQLEKSRLLSDRFSAERPKGSFSTLEIQRTEQGDSAMYLCASSLVTTGSYGYTFGSGTRLTVV.

The CDR3 nucleotides are TGTGCAAGTCGCCTACGGCCCCAGGGGGCGGGTGGCTACACCTTC. Its translation is CASRLRPQGAGGYTF. The chain recombines TRBV12-2 with TRBJ1-2; the D segment call TRBD1 is taken from the table without a DNA check. TRBV12-2 is noted as a pseudogene. CDR3 length: 15 residues.

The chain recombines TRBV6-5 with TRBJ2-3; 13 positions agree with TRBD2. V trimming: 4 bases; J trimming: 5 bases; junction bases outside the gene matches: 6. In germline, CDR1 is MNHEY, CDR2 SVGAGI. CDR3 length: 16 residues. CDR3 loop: CASSLGLAGALDTQYF. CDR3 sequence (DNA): TGTGCCAGCAGTTTAGGACTAGCGGGGGCCCTAGATACGCAGTATTTT.

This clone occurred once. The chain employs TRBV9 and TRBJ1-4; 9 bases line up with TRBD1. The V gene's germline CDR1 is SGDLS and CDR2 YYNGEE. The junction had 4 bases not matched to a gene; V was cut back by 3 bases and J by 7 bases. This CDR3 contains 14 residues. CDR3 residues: CASSGDREIEKLFF. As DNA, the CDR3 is TGTGCCAGCAGCGGGGACAGGGAGATTGAAAAACTGTTTTTT.

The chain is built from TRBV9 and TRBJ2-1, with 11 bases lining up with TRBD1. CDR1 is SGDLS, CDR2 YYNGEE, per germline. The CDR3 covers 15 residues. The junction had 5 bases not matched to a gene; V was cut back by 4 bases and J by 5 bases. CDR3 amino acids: CASSLGQGADNEQFF. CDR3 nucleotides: TGTGCCAGCAGCCTTGGACAGGGGGCGGACAATGAGCAGTTCTTC.

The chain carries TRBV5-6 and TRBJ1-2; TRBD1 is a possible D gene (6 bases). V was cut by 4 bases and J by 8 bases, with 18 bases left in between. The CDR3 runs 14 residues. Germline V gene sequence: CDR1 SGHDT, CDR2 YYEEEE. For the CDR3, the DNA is TGTGCCAGCAGCGGGGGCCGTCTTCAGGGGGGCTACACCTTC. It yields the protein CASSGGRLQGGYTF.

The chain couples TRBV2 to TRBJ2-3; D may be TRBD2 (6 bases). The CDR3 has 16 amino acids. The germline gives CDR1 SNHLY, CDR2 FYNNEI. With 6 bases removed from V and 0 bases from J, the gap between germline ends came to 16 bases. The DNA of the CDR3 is TGTGCCAGCAGCTATCCGGGACTCACTAGCACAGATACGCAGTATTTT. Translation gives CASSYPGLTSTDTQYF.

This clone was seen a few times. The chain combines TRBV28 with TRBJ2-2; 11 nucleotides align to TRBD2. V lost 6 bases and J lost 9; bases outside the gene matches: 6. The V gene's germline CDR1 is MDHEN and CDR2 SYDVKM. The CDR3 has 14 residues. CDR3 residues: CASRTSGGRRELFF. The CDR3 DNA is TGTGCCAGCAGAACTAGCGGGGGAAGGAGGGAGCTGTTTTTT. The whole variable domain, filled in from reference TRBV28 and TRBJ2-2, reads DVKVTQSSRYLVKRTGEKVFLECVQDMDHENMFWYRQDPGLGLRLIYFSYDVKMKEKGDIPEGYSVSREKKERFSLILESASTNQTSMYLCASRTSGGRRELFFGEGSRLTVL.

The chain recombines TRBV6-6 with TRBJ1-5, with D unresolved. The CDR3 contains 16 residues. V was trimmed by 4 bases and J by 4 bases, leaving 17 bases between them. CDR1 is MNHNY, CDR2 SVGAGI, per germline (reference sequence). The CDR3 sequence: CASSSVRRAVNQPQHF. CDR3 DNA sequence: TGTGCCAGCAGTTCCGTTCGGAGGGCGGTGAATCAGCCCCAGCATTTT.

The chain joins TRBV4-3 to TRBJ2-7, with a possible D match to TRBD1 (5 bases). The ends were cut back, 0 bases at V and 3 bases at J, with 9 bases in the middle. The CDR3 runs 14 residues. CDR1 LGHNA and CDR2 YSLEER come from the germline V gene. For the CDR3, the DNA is TGCGCCAGCAGCCAAGATTTAGGGGTCTACGAGCAGTACTTC. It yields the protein CASSQDLGVYEQYF.

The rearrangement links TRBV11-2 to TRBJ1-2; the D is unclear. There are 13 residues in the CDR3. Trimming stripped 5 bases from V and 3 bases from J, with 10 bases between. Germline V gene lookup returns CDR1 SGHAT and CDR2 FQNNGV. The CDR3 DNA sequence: TGTGCCAGCAGCACGATACGGGACTATGGCTACACCTTC. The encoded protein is CASSTIRDYGYTF.

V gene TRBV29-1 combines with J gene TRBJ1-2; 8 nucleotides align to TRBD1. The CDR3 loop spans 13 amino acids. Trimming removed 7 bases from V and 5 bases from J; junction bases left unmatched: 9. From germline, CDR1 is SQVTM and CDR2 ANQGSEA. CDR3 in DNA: TGCAGCGGATACAGGGGGGGTGGGTATGGCTACACCTTC. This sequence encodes CSGYRGGGYGYTF.

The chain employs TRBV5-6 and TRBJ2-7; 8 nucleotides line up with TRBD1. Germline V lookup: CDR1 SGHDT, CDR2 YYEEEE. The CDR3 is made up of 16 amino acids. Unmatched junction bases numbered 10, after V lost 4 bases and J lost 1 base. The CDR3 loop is CASSPTGAKQSYEQYF. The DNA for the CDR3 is TGTGCCAGCAGCCCGACAGGGGCCAAACAGTCCTACGAGCAGTACTTC.

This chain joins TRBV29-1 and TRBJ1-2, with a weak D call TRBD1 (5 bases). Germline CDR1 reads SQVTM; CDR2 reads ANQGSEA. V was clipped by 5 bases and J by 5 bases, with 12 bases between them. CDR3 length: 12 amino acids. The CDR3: CSVPSGGYGYTF. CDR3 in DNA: TGCAGCGTTCCTTCTGGGGGGTATGGCTACACCTTC.

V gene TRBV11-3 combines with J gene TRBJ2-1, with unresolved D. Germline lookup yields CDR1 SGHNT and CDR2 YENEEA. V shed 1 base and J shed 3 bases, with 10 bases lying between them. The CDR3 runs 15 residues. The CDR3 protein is CASSLGSSSYNEQFF. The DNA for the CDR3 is TGTGCCAGCAGCTTAGGAAGCTCTAGCTACAATGAGCAGTTCTTC. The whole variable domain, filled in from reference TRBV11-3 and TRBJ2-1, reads EAGVVQSPRYKIIEKKQPVAFWCNPISGHNTLYWYLQNLGQGPELLIRYENEEAVDDSQLPKDRFSAERLKGVDSTLKIQPAELGDSAVYLCASSLGSSSYNEQFFGPGTRLTVL.

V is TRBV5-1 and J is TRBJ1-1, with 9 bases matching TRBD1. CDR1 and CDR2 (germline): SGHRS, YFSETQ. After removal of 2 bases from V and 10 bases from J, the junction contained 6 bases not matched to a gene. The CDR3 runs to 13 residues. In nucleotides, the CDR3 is TGCGCCAGCAGCTTAGGACAGGGGCCGGGAGCTTTCTTT. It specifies CASSLGQGPGAFF.

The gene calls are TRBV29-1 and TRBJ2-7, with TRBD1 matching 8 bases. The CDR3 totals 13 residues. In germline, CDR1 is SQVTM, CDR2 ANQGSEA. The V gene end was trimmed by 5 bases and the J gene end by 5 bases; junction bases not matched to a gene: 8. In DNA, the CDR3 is TGCAGCGTTTGGGCAGGGGGCTCGGACGAGCAGTACTTC. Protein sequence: CSVWAGGSDEQYF.

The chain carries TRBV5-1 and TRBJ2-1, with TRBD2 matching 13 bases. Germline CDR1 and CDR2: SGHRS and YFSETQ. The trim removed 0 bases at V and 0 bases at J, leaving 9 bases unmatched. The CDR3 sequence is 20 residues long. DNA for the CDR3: TGCGCCAGCAGCTTGGCCCTGGGACTAGCGGGGAGGAGCTCCTACAATGAGCAGTTCTTC. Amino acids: CASSLALGLAGRSSYNEQFF.

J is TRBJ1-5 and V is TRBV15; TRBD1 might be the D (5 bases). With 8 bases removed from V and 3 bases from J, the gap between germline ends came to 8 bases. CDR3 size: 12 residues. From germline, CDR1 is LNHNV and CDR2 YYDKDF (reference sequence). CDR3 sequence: CATRDYNQPQHF. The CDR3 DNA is TGTGCCACCCGGGACTACAATCAGCCCCAGCATTTT.